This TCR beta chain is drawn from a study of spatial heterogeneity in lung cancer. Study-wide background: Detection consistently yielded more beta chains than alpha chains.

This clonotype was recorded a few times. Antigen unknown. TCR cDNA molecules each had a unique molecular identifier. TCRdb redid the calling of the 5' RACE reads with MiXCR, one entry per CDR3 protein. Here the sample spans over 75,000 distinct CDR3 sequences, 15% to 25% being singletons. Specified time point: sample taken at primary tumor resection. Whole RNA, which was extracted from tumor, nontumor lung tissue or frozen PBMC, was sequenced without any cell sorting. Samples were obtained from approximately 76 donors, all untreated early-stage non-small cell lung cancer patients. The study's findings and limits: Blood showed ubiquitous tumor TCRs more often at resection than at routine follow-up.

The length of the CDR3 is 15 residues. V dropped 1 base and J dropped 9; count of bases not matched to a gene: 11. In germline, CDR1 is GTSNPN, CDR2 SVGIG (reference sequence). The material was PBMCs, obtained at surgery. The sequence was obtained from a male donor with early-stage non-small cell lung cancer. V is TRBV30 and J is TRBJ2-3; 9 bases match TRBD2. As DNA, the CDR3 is TGTGCCTGGAGTGCTATCGGCGGGAGGGCCATGACGCAGTATTTT. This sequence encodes CAWSAIGGRAMTQYF.